Included here is one T cell receptor (beta chain) sequence, with context. What this receptor recognizes is not known. No much larger clone exists at a distance of one base, and base qualities are not known. This sample is part of a study of T cells in Graves' hyperthyroidism and ophthalmopathy (dated by TCRdb to between 2018 and 2020). The study in broad terms: Peripheral blood was collected at initial diagnosis, before any treatment. To identify TCR V-J signatures that set the groups apart, the researchers used a discovery cohort of about a hundred patients, made up of some 41 with Graves' ophthalmopathy and some 60 with stable Graves' hyperthyroidism. Whether ophthalmopathy could be predicted prospectively was tested in an independent validation cohort made up of roughly 19 hyperthyroidism patients plus 17 patients who later progressed to ophthalmopathy. The 100 discovery patients were randomly split 7:3 into training and test sets. The study also compared thyroid tissue and blood T-cell repertoires from five or six Graves' hyperthyroidism patients. After sampling, hyperthyroidism patients received methimazole starting at 30 mg daily, and ophthalmopathy patients received high-dose intravenous methylprednisolone. According to the paper, TCR Vbeta CDR3 sequencing was carried out on 135 peripheral blood samples, which came from fewer than 50 ophthalmopathy, around 74 hyperthyroidism and roughly 17 progressor patients.

Ophthalmopathy patients had moderately to severely active disease, with a Clinical Activity Score of 3 or more, a NOSPECS grade of 4 or more, and a disease duration of less than 3 months. Exclusion was applied to patients with uncontrolled infections, other autoimmune diseases, pregnancy or lactation. Diagnoses were established on the basis of clinical symptoms, serum thyroxine and TRAb, thyroid ultrasound, and orbital computed tomography. PBMCs were isolated from 8 to 10 ml of fresh peripheral blood by Ficoll-Paque density gradient centrifugation. Trizol reagent was used to extract total RNA, and RNA quality was then checked on an Agilent 2100 Bioanalyzer. The CDR3 has 15 amino acids, counting the end cysteine and phenylalanine. The retained sequence is limited to the CDR3, 45 bases, with the frame set at the first base. Trimming removed 7 bases from V and 1 base from J; the gene matches leave 7 bases unexplained.

TCR beta CDR3 regions were amplified from RNA transcripts. For the first round of RT-PCR on the TCR CDR3, the HTBI primer set was used together with the Qiagen OneStep RT-PCR kit. Libraries were constructed in a second round of multiplex PCR, after which size selection and purification were performed. Paired-end sequencing of the libraries was performed with 100 bp reads on an Illumina HiSeq2000. In the paper's pipeline: Raw data were processed with SOAPnuke, discarding reads with adapters, uncalled bases, mean Phred below 15, or no exact constant-primer or identifier match. COPE v1.2.5 was used to merge the high-quality paired reads, and each unique nucleotide sequence was defined as a clonotype. MiTCR v1.1 was used to align clonotypes to the IMGT TRBV, TRBD and TRBJ reference segments. The analysis included only V-J combinations with a frequency above 0.0001, which together covered around 99% of the repertoires. A TCS score was defined as the ratio between F50 (clonal expansion) and ExV (chaos), using BLOSUM62-based TCRdist between CDR3 peptides within each V-J. Welch's t-statistics and random forest reduced 500 to 550 V-J features to about 13, which were used in a naive Bayes classifier (R e1071). The Morisita-Horn index was used to measure how similar the thyroid and blood repertoires were. Clones were called with MiXCR by TCRdb after fastp trimmed the public reads at Q25, and only in-frame beta chains were retained. Rows with a matching CDR3 protein are joined into one entry that keeps the most common DNA and genes. For this entry, the V and J calls and clone size follow TCRdb and not the study's own pipeline. This sample is represented by approximately 610,000 distinct CDR3 sequences; roughly 14% of them were singletons. 3.5% to 4.5% of the sample is held by the ten biggest clonotypes.

Overall study results and their limits: Sample size was not statistically predetermined, and investigators were not blinded to group allocation. Most expanded thyroid clonotypes (frequency above 0.001) were also detected in blood, a finding suggesting that blood repertoires may reflect thyroid immune responses. In cross-validation, a model built on a 13 V-J signature told ophthalmopathy apart from stable hyperthyroidism with under 90% sensitivity and roughly 83% specificity, and in testing the same model reached 80%/75%. In validation, the model predicted progression to ophthalmopathy a median of roughly 6.5 months before onset, with roughly 70% sensitivity and roughly 79% specificity.

The receptor was derived from a woman between 40 and 55 years old with Graves' ophthalmopathy. This chain is built from TRBV12-3 or TRBV12-4 and TRBJ1-2, and 9 junctional nucleotides match TRBD1. Sequencing was carried out using blood. The CDR3 amino acid sequence is: CASIQGQGFNYGYTF. In nucleotides, the sequence is TGTGCCAGCATCCAGGGACAGGGCTTTAACTATGGCTACACCTTC.